The 18 T cell receptor beta chains reported below all come from one sample, sequenced in a study of T-cell memory formation after mild COVID-19. TCRdb ran MiXCR on the 5' RACE reads and lists one entry per CDR3 protein. The repertoire holds 250,000 or so distinct CDR3 sequences, more than 15% seen once, with 23% in the top ten. The sequencing sample was made of PBMCs or a T cell subset sorted from them (not recorded which). These receptors were collected from a man in his late teens or twenties who had mild COVID-19 (a few samples of this study predate the infection). Cell type and time point are not known.

This clonotype has ten or more counts. V is TRBV5-1 and J is TRBJ1-1; no clear D gene. CDR3 length equals 13 residues. The ends were cut back, 3 bases at V and 1 base at J, with 7 bases in the middle. The germline CDR1 and CDR2 sequences are SGHRS and YFSETQ. The CDR3 loop is CASSYDPNTEAFF. Here the CDR3 DNA reads TGCGCCAGCAGCTACGACCCGAACACTGAAGCTTTCTTT.

The rearrangement uses TRBV5-1 and TRBJ2-3; TRBD1 aligns across 8 bases. Germline V CDR1 and CDR2: SGHRS, YFSETQ. CDR3 length equals 14 residues. J gave up 5 bases and V 6 bases, and 8 bases lay outside the gene matches. CDR3 sequence (DNA): TGCGCCAGCACCCAGGACAGGGTGGAAGATACGCAGTATTTT. Its translation is CASTQDRVEDTQYF.

This chain connects TRBV6-4 to TRBJ2-3, with D maybe TRBD2 (5 bases). Trimming pared 2 bases from V and 0 bases from J, leaving 36 bases between. The CDR3 sequence is 24 residues long. Germline V gene sequence: CDR1 MRHNA, CDR2 SNTAGT. The CDR3 DNA is TGTGCCAGCAGTGACCTTCGATTTCTGAGTGAGGGTCGGGTGATACAGACTAGCACAGATACGCAGTATTTT. It specifies CASSDLRFLSEGRVIQTSTDTQYF.

The sample holds a few counts of this clonotype. This chain uses TRBV29-1 with TRBJ2-5; a possible D gene is TRBD2 (5 bases). V was pared by 4 bases and J by 5 bases, with 8 bases between. Germline V CDR1 and CDR2: SQVTM, ANQGSEA. This CDR3 is 11 amino acids long. As DNA, the CDR3 is TGCAGCGTTGCGGGATTCGAGACCCAGTACTTC. This gives the protein CSVAGFETQYF.

This chain uses TRBV9 with TRBJ2-3; D remains ambiguous. V was pared by 0 bases and J by 0 bases, with 8 bases between. CDR3 length: 15 residues. Germline CDR1 is SGDLS and CDR2 is YYNGEE. DNA for the CDR3: TGTGCCAGCAGCGTAGACTGGCCTAGCACAGATACGCAGTATTTT. Its protein product is CASSVDWPSTDTQYF.

The V gene is TRBV7-9, the J gene TRBJ2-7; tentatively, D is TRBD2 (5 bases). Per germline, CDR1 SEHNR and CDR2 FQNEAQ (reference sequence). The CDR3 covers 15 residues. V lost 2 bases and J lost 4, with 15 bases in between. The DNA for the CDR3 is TGTGCCAGCAGCTTATTCGAGGGTCAGACATACGAGCAGTACTTC. This sequence encodes CASSLFEGQTYEQYF.

This clonotype came up a few times. The J gene is TRBJ2-7, the V gene TRBV25-1; D remains unclear. The V end was cut by 8 bases, the J end by 2 bases, with 7 bases between. Germline V gene lookup returns CDR1 MGHDK and CDR2 SYGVNS. This CDR3 has 11 amino acids. In DNA, the CDR3 is TGTGCCAGCCCTGCGGCCTACGAGCAGTACTTC. Translation gives CASPAAYEQYF.

A few counts support this clonotype. The rearrangement links TRBV20-1 to TRBJ1-4, with a possible D match to TRBD1 (6 bases). V lost 3 bases and J 8 bases, leaving 22 bases between the germline ends. From germline, CDR1 is DFQATT and CDR2 SNEGSKA (reference sequence). The CDR3 consists of 16 residues. CDR3 sequence (DNA): TGCAGTGCTAGCCCCACCCTGGGGGCTCATCGGGAAAAACTGTTTTTT. Its translation: CSASPTLGAHREKLFF.

This clonotype was counted at least ten times. V usage is TRBV6-2 or TRBV6-3 and J usage is TRBJ2-3; perhaps TRBD1 as D (6 bases). Trimming pared 5 bases from V and 10 bases from J, leaving 10 bases between. CDR1 and CDR2 from the germline V gene are MNHEY and SVGEGT. This CDR3 contains 11 residues. The CDR3 bases are TGTGCCAGCAGTGCTGACAGGTCGCAGTATTTT. It specifies CASSADRSQYF.

In this sample, this clonotype turned up a few times. The V gene is TRBV6-5, the J gene TRBJ2-3; 7 bases are shared with TRBD2. This CDR3 is built from 15 residues. With 2 bases clipped from V and 1 base from J, the junction kept 3 bases outside the gene matches. CDR1 and CDR2 (germline): MNHEY, SVGAGI. The CDR3 DNA follows: TGTGCCAGCAGTTACGGGGGGGTGGGCACAGATACGCAGTATTTT. Amino acid sequence: CASSYGGVGTDTQYF.

This rearrangement joins TRBV5-1 to TRBJ2-1; 7 bases map to TRBD1. After removal of 6 bases from V and 6 bases from J, the junction contained 9 bases not matched to a gene. This CDR3 contains 14 residues. The germline CDR1 and CDR2 sequences are SGHRS and YFSETQ. The CDR3 DNA reads TGCGCCAGCATGCTAGGGGGCGCGGGCAATGAGCAGTTCTTC. Its protein is CASMLGGAGNEQFF.

This clonotype came up a few times. The genes are TRBV4-1 and TRBJ2-3; D remains unclear. The CDR3 extends over 13 amino acids. CDR1 and CDR2 from the germline V gene are MGHRA and YSYEKL. Deletions cut 2 bases from V and 3 bases from J, with 6 bases between. Written as DNA, the CDR3 is TGCGCCAGCAGCCAATGGGGTACAGATACGCAGTATTTT. This gives the protein CASSQWGTDTQYF.

The J gene is TRBJ2-5, the V gene TRBV20-1; 7 positions agree with TRBD1. The CDR3 length is 13 residues. Germline V lookup: CDR1 DFQATT, CDR2 SNEGSKA (reference sequence). V dropped 7 bases and J dropped 3; count of bases not matched to a gene: 8. The CDR3 coding sequence is TGCAGTGTAAAGGGGACAGAAAAAGAGACCCAGTACTTC. Translated: CSVKGTEKETQYF.

This clonotype was picked up a small number of times. The CDR3 bases are TGTGCCAGCAAGGGCCAGACCTACAATGAGCAGTTCTTC. Protein product: CASKGQTYNEQFF. The V and J genes are TRBV2 and TRBJ2-1; D not resolved. Germline-derived CDR1 and CDR2 are SNHLY and FYNNEI. Trimming took 7 bases from V and 2 from J, leaving 9 bases between them. CDR3 length: 13 residues.

This clonotype showed up just a few times. This sequence joins TRBV7-2 and TRBJ1-1; a weak D match, TRBD1 (6 bases). The length of the CDR3 is 17 residues. Germline assignment: CDR1 SGHTA and CDR2 FQGNSA. V gave up 7 bases and J gave up 1 base, with 22 bases separating them. The CDR3 sequence is CASTVLTGRGRNTEAFF. CDR3 DNA: TGTGCCAGCACCGTATTGACAGGACGGGGAAGGAACACTGAAGCTTTCTTT.

This clonotype was counted only a few times. The chain links TRBV12-3 or TRBV12-4 to TRBJ2-5; maybe TRBD1 (6 bases). This CDR3 is built from 15 residues. The V end was cut by 6 bases, the J end by 4 bases, with 18 bases between. In DNA, the CDR3 is TGTGCCAGCAGATTGACAGGACTTCTCCGAGAGACCCAGTACTTC. As protein: CASRLTGLLRETQYF.

This chain connects TRBV12-3 or TRBV12-4 to TRBJ1-5; D remains ambiguous. The CDR3 runs 12 residues. Trimming pared 3 bases from V and 4 bases from J, leaving 4 bases between. CDR3 sequence: CASSFQNQPQHF. The CDR3 nucleotides are TGTGCCAGCAGTTTTCAGAATCAGCCCCAGCATTTT.

This clonotype was detected only a few times. Written as DNA, the CDR3 is TGCGCCAGCAGCCAAGCCGGTTGGGGGGAGACCCAGTACTTC. Encoded protein: CASSQAGWGETQYF. The chain recombines TRBV4-3 with TRBJ2-5; tentatively, D is TRBD1 or TRBD2 (5 bases each). V was cut by 1 base and J by 5 bases, with 11 bases left in between. Germline V gives CDR1 LGHNA, CDR2 YSLEER. There are 14 residues in the CDR3.